The 26 T cell receptor beta chains below all came from one sample that was sequenced in a study of neoadjuvant anti-PD-1 for oral cavity cancer. The assay was immunoSEQ multiplex PCR, and TCRdb's table has in-frame clones only and misses some. The table shows about 14,000 clones, with roughly 67% occurring only once. The sample was PBMCs, taken before nivolumab (anti-PD-1) treatment. The source of these receptors is a person aged 40 to 85 with oral cavity squamous cell carcinoma.

The chain recombines TRBV5-1 with TRBJ2-3; unclear D gene. The V end lost 3 bases, the J end lost 5 bases, and 10 bases lay between the germline ends. Germline lookup yields CDR1 SGHRS and CDR2 YFSETQ. The CDR3 totals 13 residues. In nucleotides, the CDR3 is TGCGCCAGCAGCTCAGATTGGGAAGATACGCAGTATTTT. Translating gives CASSSDWEDTQYF.

The genes are TRBV4-2 and TRBJ2-3; 10 bases fit TRBD1. Looked up from germline, CDR1 is LGHNA and CDR2 is YNFKEQ. The CDR3 has 16 amino acids. Trimming took 2 bases from V and 3 from J; bases not matched to a gene: 5. For the CDR3, the DNA is TGTGCCAGCAGCCAACCCGACAGGGGGCTGACAGATACGCAGTATTTT. This gives the protein CASSQPDRGLTDTQYF.

V and J are TRBV18 and TRBJ1-3; D gene uncertain. Germline lookup yields CDR1 KGHSH and CDR2 LQKENI. Trimming left V 0 bases short and J 1 base short, with 19 bases between. The CDR3 covers 19 residues. The CDR3 DNA reads as TGTGCCAGCTCACCACCTGAGGCCGGGAGAGAATATTCTGGAAACACCATATATTTT. It codes for CASSPPEAGREYSGNTIYF.

The chain links TRBV2 to TRBJ1-4; unclear D gene. The CDR3 is 14 residues long. Germline V gene sequence: CDR1 SNHLY, CDR2 FYNNEI. V lost 2 bases and J lost 5, with 9 bases in between. In nucleotides, the CDR3 is TGTGCCAGCAGTGAAACCAGTTCCAATGAAAAACTGTTTTTT. Its translation is CASSETSSNEKLFF.

The chain has TRBV20-1 and TRBJ2-5, with D hard to call. The CDR3 spans 11 residues. V lost 1 base and J 4 bases, leaving 4 bases between the germline ends. Germline loops: CDR1 DFQATT, CDR2 SNEGSKA (reference sequence). CDR3 sequence (DNA): TGCAGTGCTAGAGCCCCAGAGACCCAGTACTTC. It translates to CSARAPETQYF.

The table lists this clone with a few counts. The CDR3 protein is CASSGYGFYGYTF. CDR3 DNA: TGTGCCAGCAGTGGGTACGGCTTCTATGGCTACACCTTC. The chain couples TRBV2 to TRBJ1-2; D remains unclear. Germline-derived CDR1 and CDR2 are SNHLY and FYNNEI. V was cut by 4 bases and J by 4 bases, with 10 bases left in between. The CDR3 spans 13 residues.

The chain links TRBV7-2 to TRBJ2-3, with D maybe TRBD2 (6 bases). The CDR3 spans 13 residues. Trimming cost V 5 bases and J 7 bases, with 13 bases left between them. CDR1 and CDR2 (germline): SGHTA, FQGNSA. CDR3 in amino acids: CASSLVGGYTQYF. Here the CDR3 DNA reads TGTGCCAGCAGCCTCGTCGGGGGATATACGCAGTATTTT.

This chain connects TRBV7-2 to TRBJ2-5; possibly TRBD2 for D (7 bases). The germline CDR1 and CDR2 sequences are SGHTA and FQGNSA. There are 15 residues in the CDR3. V lost 3 bases and J 1 base, leaving 12 bases between the germline ends. CDR3 region: CASSFVGGPQETQYF. CDR3 nucleotides: TGTGCCAGCAGCTTCGTGGGGGGGCCCCAAGAGACCCAGTACTTC.

In its sample, this clone was seen once. The chain joins TRBV27 to TRBJ2-7; TRBD2 aligns across 10 bases. V shed 6 bases, J shed 4 bases, and the junction held 6 bases outside the gene matches. The CDR3 runs to 14 residues. Germline assignment: CDR1 MNHEY and CDR2 SMNVEV (reference sequence). The DNA for the CDR3 is TGTGCCAGCAGCCTAGCGGGAGTGGATTACGAGCAGTACTTC. Translated, it gives CASSLAGVDYEQYF.

This clone was seen a single time. The chain recombines TRBV28 with TRBJ2-3, with D tentatively TRBD1 (6 bases). This CDR3 region has 13 residues. Germline V gene lookup returns CDR1 MDHEN and CDR2 SYDVKM. The ends were cut back, 8 bases at V and 5 bases at J, with 14 bases in the middle. The CDR3, as DNA: TGTGCCAGCGCTGGGCAGGGGCGAGATACGCAGTATTTT. Amino acid sequence: CASAGQGRDTQYF.

V usage is TRBV15 and J usage is TRBJ1-5; D remains ambiguous. Germline loops: CDR1 LNHNV, CDR2 YYDKDF (reference sequence). V was cut by 0 bases and J by 0 bases, with 12 bases left in between. This CDR3 has 17 residues. CDR3 sequence: CATSRDFDRVSNQPQHF. CDR3 coding DNA: TGTGCCACCAGCAGAGATTTCGACCGTGTTAGCAATCAGCCCCAGCATTTT.

The chain employs TRBV11-2 and TRBJ1-1; D is uncertain. Trimming took 5 bases from V and 4 from J, leaving 11 bases between them. Per germline, CDR1 SGHAT and CDR2 FQNNGV. This CDR3 is built from 13 residues. This CDR3 reads CASSPIGFTEAFF. In nucleotides, the CDR3 is TGTGCCAGCAGCCCGATTGGGTTCACTGAAGCTTTCTTT.

V gene TRBV5-4 combines with J gene TRBJ1-1; possibly TRBD1 for D (5 bases). The ends were cut back, 0 bases at V and 2 bases at J, with 8 bases in the middle. There are 14 residues in the CDR3. Germline CDR1 reads SGHNT; CDR2 reads YYREEE (reference sequence). The CDR3 sequence: CASSLGRGNTEAFF. CDR3 nucleotides: TGTGCCAGCAGCTTGGGAAGGGGAAACACTGAAGCTTTCTTT.

The J gene is TRBJ2-1, the V gene TRBV7-3; 12 nucleotides match TRBD2. Unmatched junction bases numbered 0, after V lost 0 bases and J lost 9 bases. The CDR3 is 14 amino acids. Germline CDR1 reads SGHTA; CDR2 reads FQGTGA. The DNA of the CDR3 is TGTGCCAGCAGCTTAACGACTAGCGGGAGTGAGCAGTTCTTC. It encodes CASSLTTSGSEQFF.

The J gene is TRBJ2-4, the V gene TRBV4-1; D call uncertain. The V gene lost 1 base and the J gene lost 12 bases, with 13 bases spanning the gap. Germline values: CDR1 MGHRA, CDR2 YSYEKL. The CDR3 spans 13 residues. The CDR3 nucleotides are TGCGCCAGCAGCCAAGTACGGGCATCGGGTCAGTACTTC. Residues: CASSQVRASGQYF.

The sample holds a few counts of this clone. The V call is TRBV7-9, the J call TRBJ1-2; 7 bases are a match to TRBD1. The V segment lost 1 base and the J segment 4 bases; nucleotides outside the gene matches: 3. This CDR3 is 14 amino acids long. CDR1 and CDR2 from the germline V gene are SEHNR and FQNEAQ (reference sequence). Here the CDR3 DNA reads TGTGCCAGCAGCTTAGAGACAGGGACCTATGGCTACACCTTC. Amino acid sequence: CASSLETGTYGYTF.

This clone was observed a few times. The V gene is TRBV29-1, the J gene TRBJ1-2; D is unresolved. Germline V gives CDR1 SQVTM, CDR2 ANQGSEA. The V gene lost 7 bases and the J gene lost 0 bases, with 9 bases spanning the gap. The CDR3 has 12 amino acids. This CDR3 reads CSASQTNYGYTF. Written as DNA, the CDR3 is TGCAGCGCGTCCCAGACTAACTATGGCTACACCTTC.

The chain uses TRBV9 and TRBJ1-1; tentatively, D is TRBD1 (5 bases). CDR1 and CDR2 (germline): SGDLS, YYNGEE. CDR3 length: 17 amino acids. V shed 3 bases and J shed 7 bases, with 25 bases lying between them. The DNA for the CDR3 is TGTGCCAGCAGCGGGTTAATGGGGCGCGTAACTTATGATGAAGCTTTCTTT. Protein: CASSGLMGRVTYDEAFF.

J is TRBJ1-1 and V is TRBV21-1; the listed D gene, TRBD1, was not tested against the DNA. TRBV21-1 is assigned pseudogene status. There are 21 residues in the CDR3. CDR3 region: CASSKRTAEFRDRGRRPEAFF. The CDR3 DNA reads as TGTGCCAGCAGCAAAAGGACCGCCGAATTCCGGGACAGGGGGCGAAGGCCTGAAGCTTTCTTT.

The chain uses TRBV19 and TRBJ1-1, with 9 nucleotides matching TRBD1. V was pared by 5 bases and J by 9 bases, with 10 bases of the junction left unmatched. This CDR3 comprises 14 residues. Germline CDR1 and CDR2: LNHDA and SQIVND (reference sequence). In nucleotides, the CDR3 is TGTGCCAGTAGTGTACCCCGGGACAGGGTTAAAGCTTTCTTT. It translates to CASSVPRDRVKAFF.

J is TRBJ2-3 and V is TRBV19; TRBD2 matches 8 bases. This CDR3 comprises 13 residues. Germline CDR1 and CDR2: LNHDA and SQIVND (reference sequence). After removal of 6 bases from V and 12 bases from J, the junction contained 11 bases not matched to a gene. Written as DNA, the CDR3 is TGTGCCAGTAGAGCAGAGGGAGGGACTAGTCAGTATTTT. Its translation is CASRAEGGTSQYF.

The chain recombines TRBV6-1 with TRBJ1-2; D gene unclear. Trimming shortened V by 1 base and J by 7 bases, and 7 bases separated the two germline ends. Germline CDR1 MNHNS, CDR2 SASEGT. The CDR3 covers 12 residues. The CDR3 loop is CASSEEWGGYTF. The CDR3 bases are TGTGCCAGCAGTGAAGAATGGGGTGGCTACACCTTC.

This clone occurred a few times. The gene calls are TRBV19 and TRBJ1-1; D unresolved. Per the germline V gene, CDR1 is LNHDA and CDR2 is SQIVND (reference sequence). V was cut by 3 bases and J by 6 bases, with 11 bases left in between. The CDR3 has 13 amino acids. The CDR3 nucleotides read TGTGCCAGTAGTATGACCGCTGGGGCTGAAGCTTTCTTT. This sequence encodes CASSMTAGAEAFF.

The rearrangement joins TRBV5-5 to TRBJ1-3; D not certain. The germline V gene has CDR1 SGHKS and CDR2 YYEKEE (reference sequence). V was pared by 0 bases and J by 3 bases, with 10 bases between. This CDR3 spans 15 amino acids. In nucleotides, the CDR3 is TGTGCCAGCAGCTTGGATTGGGGAGGTGGAAACACCATATATTTT. Translated: CASSLDWGGGNTIYF.

The chain carries TRBV19 and TRBJ2-7; a possible D gene is TRBD1 (6 bases). This CDR3 contains 15 residues. Germline-derived CDR1 and CDR2 are LNHDA and SQIVND (reference sequence). V lost 10 bases and J 5 bases, leaving 24 bases between the germline ends. The CDR3 nucleotides are TGTGCCACCTCTCCCTTCGTTACAGGGCAGAACGAGCAGTACTTC. Translated: CATSPFVTGQNEQYF. Supplemented by reference TRBV19 and TRBJ2-7, the full variable domain reads DGGITQSPKYLFRKEGQNVTLSCEQNLNHDAMYWYRQDPGQGLRLIYYSQIVNDFQKGDIAEGYSVSREKKESFPLTVTSAQKNPTAFYLCATSPFVTGQNEQYFGPGTRLTVT.

CDR3 loop: CASHLGRVDGYTF. For the CDR3, the DNA is TGTGCCAGCCATCTTGGACGAGTGGATGGCTACACCTTC. This sequence joins TRBV6-1 and TRBJ1-2, with D hard to call. The CDR3 has 13 residues. The ends were cut back, 8 bases at V and 6 bases at J, with 16 bases in the middle. Germline CDR1 MNHNS, CDR2 SASEGT.